What follows are 14 T cell receptor beta chains derived from one specimen sequenced in a study of human T cells and chemical hapten exposure. One entry per CDR3 protein, called by TCRdb with MiXCR from the RACE reads. Among under 200,000 distinct CDR3 sequences listed, 25% to 35% were seen once. The time point denotes: patch test 3, about 24 weeks after DPC sensitization. Indicated treatment: therapeutic diphenylcyclopropenone sensitization with weekly scalp DPC. Here the sequenced sample was whole blood, taken in connection with sensitization to the hapten diphenylcyclopropenone (DPC). The receptors stem from a woman aged 18-29 years with alopecia areata. Some clones in this sample may be carry-over from other donors' samples.

This clonotype was recorded at least ten times. The chain couples TRBV15 to TRBJ2-2; tentative D call: TRBD1 (5 bases). The V gene's germline CDR1 is LNHNV and CDR2 YYDKDF (reference sequence). V was clipped by 1 base and J by 8 bases, with 11 bases between them. The CDR3 spans 14 residues. The CDR3 sequence: CATSRGQNLGELFF. CDR3 nucleotides: TGTGCCACCAGCAGAGGACAGAATCTTGGGGAGCTGTTTTTT.

This clonotype was recorded many times. The chain employs TRBV9 and TRBJ2-1; D possibly uses TRBD1 or TRBD2 (7 bases each). Germline CDR1 is SGDLS and CDR2 is YYNGEE. The V end lost 3 bases, the J end lost 15 bases, and 19 bases lay between the germline ends. The CDR3 loop spans 13 amino acids. The CDR3 spells CASSGEGASRTFF. CDR3 sequence (DNA): TGTGCCAGCAGCGGGGAGGGGGCCAGTCGAACGTTCTTC.

This chain joins TRBV6-6 and TRBJ1-4; TRBD1 aligns across 7 bases. V dropped 6 bases and J dropped 4; count of bases not matched to a gene: 20. The germline V gene encodes CDR1 MNHNY and CDR2 SVGAGI (reference sequence). The CDR3 is 19 amino acids. This CDR3 reads CASSSDPAQGGGLNEKLFF. The CDR3 bases are TGTGCCAGCAGCTCTGACCCCGCACAGGGAGGGGGCCTTAATGAAAAACTGTTTTTT.

The CDR3 DNA reads TGTGCCAGCAGTCACCAGAATGAAGAGACCCAGTACTTC. The encoded protein is CASSHQNEETQYF. The chain is built from TRBV27 and TRBJ2-5; no firm D call. Trimming shortened V by 5 bases and J by 3 bases, and 10 bases separated the two germline ends. The CDR3 is made up of 13 amino acids. In germline, CDR1 is MNHEY, CDR2 SMNVEV (reference sequence).

The rearrangement links TRBV24-1 to TRBJ2-1, with D unclear. The V gene's germline CDR1 is KGHDR and CDR2 SFDVKD. CDR3 length: 11 residues. V was cut by 6 bases and J by 6 bases, with 5 bases left in between. The CDR3 loop is CATSFGNEQFF. The CDR3 DNA sequence: TGTGCCACCAGTTTCGGCAATGAGCAGTTCTTC.

This rearrangement joins TRBV18 to TRBJ1-5; perhaps TRBD1 as D (5 bases). Germline CDR1 KGHSH, CDR2 LQKENI. This CDR3 spans 15 amino acids. V was clipped by 3 bases and J by 7 bases, with 16 bases between them. CDR3 sequence reads: CASSPGNRYEQPQHF. The CDR3 nucleotides read TGTGCCAGCTCACCCGGCAACAGGTATGAACAGCCCCAGCATTTT.

V usage is TRBV7-9 and J usage is TRBJ2-7; D unresolved. V shed 5 bases and J shed 6 bases, with 14 bases lying between them. The CDR3 loop spans 13 amino acids. The germline gives CDR1 SEHNR, CDR2 FQNEAQ (reference sequence). CDR3 loop: CASSRGLGLEQYF. CDR3 coding DNA: TGTGCCAGCAGCCGAGGATTAGGGCTCGAGCAGTACTTC.

This chain uses TRBV7-3 with TRBJ2-3, with 10 bases that match TRBD2. The J segment lost 7 bases and the V segment lost 1 base, leaving 8 bases of the junction unmatched. Looked up from germline, CDR1 is SGHTA and CDR2 is FQGTGA. The length of the CDR3 is 16 residues. The CDR3 region has the DNA TGTGCCAGCAGCTTAATGAGGAGCGGGAGGGAAAATACGCAGTATTTT. As protein: CASSLMRSGRENTQYF.

This clonotype showed up many times. The chain uses TRBV20-1 and TRBJ1-2; D may be TRBD1 (5 bases). There are 13 residues in the CDR3. V shed 6 bases and J shed 8 bases, with 19 bases lying between them. Looked up from germline, CDR1 is DFQATT and CDR2 is SNEGSKA (reference sequence). In nucleotides, the CDR3 is TGCAGTGCCCCATCCAGGGCGAGGGGAGGCTACACCTTC. As protein: CSAPSRARGGYTF.

Only a few counts were recorded for this clonotype. The chain joins TRBV5-4 to TRBJ2-3; 8 nucleotides match TRBD2. J was trimmed by 2 bases and V by 4 bases; bases with no gene match: 9. The CDR3 extends over 16 amino acids. Per the germline V gene, CDR1 is SGHNT and CDR2 is YYREEE (reference sequence). In DNA, the CDR3 is TGTGCCAGCAGCCTCTCCCGGGGGGGCCCCACAGATACGCAGTATTTT. As protein: CASSLSRGGPTDTQYF.

The chain joins TRBV5-1 to TRBJ2-5, with D possibly being TRBD2 (6 bases). Deletions cut 2 bases from V and 1 base from J, with 12 bases between. The CDR3 length is 15 residues. The germline gives CDR1 SGHRS, CDR2 YFSETQ. The CDR3 DNA follows: TGCGCCAGCAGCTTAGGAGGGGTTCTCCAAGAGACCCAGTACTTC. Translating it yields CASSLGGVLQETQYF.

The chain couples TRBV27 to TRBJ2-7; 11 bases agree with TRBD1. The ends lost 8 bases at V and 4 bases at J; junction bases unmatched: 10. This CDR3 comprises 15 residues. Germline assignment: CDR1 MNHEY and CDR2 SMNVEV (reference sequence). CDR3 in amino acids: CASRGGDRGYYEQYF. For the CDR3, the DNA is TGTGCCAGCCGCGGAGGGGACAGGGGGTATTACGAGCAGTACTTC.

The chain couples TRBV2 to TRBJ2-7; TRBD1 is a possible D gene (6 bases). Trimming took 8 bases from V and 3 from J, leaving 11 bases between them. CDR3 length equals 12 residues. Germline values: CDR1 SNHLY, CDR2 FYNNEI. The CDR3 region has the DNA TGTGCCAGCCGGGACACCCTCTACGAGCAGTACTTC. It is translated as CASRDTLYEQYF. The complete variable domain, with remaining parts taken from reference TRBV2 and TRBJ2-7, reads EPEVTQTPSHQVTQMGQEVILRCVPISNHLYFYWYRQILGQKVEFLVSFYNNEISEKSEIFDDQFSVERPDGSNFTLKIRSTKLEDSAMYFCASRDTLYEQYFGPGTRLTVT.

CDR3 region: CASSFRTGPETQYF. The CDR3 bases are TGTGCCAGCAGCTTCCGGACCGGGCCAGAGACCCAGTACTTC. The chain combines TRBV9 with TRBJ2-5, with D hard to call. The germline V and J ends were trimmed by 4 bases and 4 bases, with 14 bases remaining between them. The CDR3 is 14 residues long. The germline V gene encodes CDR1 SGDLS and CDR2 YYNGEE.